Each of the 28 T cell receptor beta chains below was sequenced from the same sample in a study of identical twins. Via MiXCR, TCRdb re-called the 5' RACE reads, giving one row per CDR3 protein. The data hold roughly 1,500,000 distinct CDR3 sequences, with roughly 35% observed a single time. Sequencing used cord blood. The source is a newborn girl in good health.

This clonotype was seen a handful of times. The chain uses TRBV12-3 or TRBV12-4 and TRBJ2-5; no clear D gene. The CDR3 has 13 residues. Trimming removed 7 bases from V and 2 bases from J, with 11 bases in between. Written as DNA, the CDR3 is TGTGCCAGCACCCTAGACGGTCAAGAGACCCAGTACTTC. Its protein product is CASTLDGQETQYF.

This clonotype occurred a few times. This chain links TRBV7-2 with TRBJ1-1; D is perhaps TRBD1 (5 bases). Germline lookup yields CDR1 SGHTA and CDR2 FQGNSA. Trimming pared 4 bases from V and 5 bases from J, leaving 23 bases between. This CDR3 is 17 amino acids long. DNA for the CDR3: TGTGCCAGCAGCTCCCCGATAGGTGGTTCAGGGAAGACTGAAGCTTTCTTT. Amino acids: CASSSPIGGSGKTEAFF.

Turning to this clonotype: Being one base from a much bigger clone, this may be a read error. The CDR3 region is CASSYEAGIYNEQYF. Written as DNA, the CDR3 is TGTGCCAGCAGTTACGAGGCGGGGATTTACAATGAGCAGTACTTC. The chain couples TRBV6-5 to TRBJ2-5; D perhaps matches TRBD2 (6 bases). The CDR3 spans 15 residues. The V end was cut by 2 bases, the J end by 11 bases, with 21 bases between. The V gene's germline CDR1 is MNHEY and CDR2 SVGAGI.

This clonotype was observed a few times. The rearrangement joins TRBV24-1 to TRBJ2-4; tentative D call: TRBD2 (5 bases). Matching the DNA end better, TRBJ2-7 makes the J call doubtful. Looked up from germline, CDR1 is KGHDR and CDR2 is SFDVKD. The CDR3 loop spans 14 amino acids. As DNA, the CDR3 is TGTGCCACCAGTGACTCCGGGAAATCCTACGAGCAGTACTTC. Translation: CATSDSGKSYEQYF.

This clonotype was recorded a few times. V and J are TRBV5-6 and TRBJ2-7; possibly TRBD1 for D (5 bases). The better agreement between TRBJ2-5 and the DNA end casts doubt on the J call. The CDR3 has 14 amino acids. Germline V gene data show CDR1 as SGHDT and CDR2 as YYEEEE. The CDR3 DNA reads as TGTGCCAGCAGCTTTCGGGCAGGGCTAGAGACCCAGTACTTC. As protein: CASSFRAGLETQYF.

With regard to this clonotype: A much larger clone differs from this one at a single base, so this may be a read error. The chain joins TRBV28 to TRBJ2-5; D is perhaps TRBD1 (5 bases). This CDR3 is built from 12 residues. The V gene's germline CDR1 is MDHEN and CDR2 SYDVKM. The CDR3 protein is CACSWGRETQYF. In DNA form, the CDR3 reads TGTGCCTGCAGTTGGGGCAGAGAGACCCAGTACTTC.

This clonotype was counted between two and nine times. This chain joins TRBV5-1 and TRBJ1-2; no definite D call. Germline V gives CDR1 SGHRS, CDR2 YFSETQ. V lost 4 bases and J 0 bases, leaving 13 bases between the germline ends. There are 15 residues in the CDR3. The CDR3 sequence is CASSPASGPNYGYTF. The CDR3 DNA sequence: TGCGCCAGCAGCCCGGCGTCGGGCCCTAACTATGGCTACACCTTC.

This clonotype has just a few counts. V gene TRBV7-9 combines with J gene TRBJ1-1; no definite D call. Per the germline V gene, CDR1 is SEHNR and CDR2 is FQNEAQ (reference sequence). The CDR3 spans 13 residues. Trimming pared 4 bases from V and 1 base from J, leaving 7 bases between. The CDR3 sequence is CASSSTQNTEAFF. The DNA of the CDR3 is TGTGCCAGCAGCTCAACACAGAACACTGAAGCTTTCTTT.

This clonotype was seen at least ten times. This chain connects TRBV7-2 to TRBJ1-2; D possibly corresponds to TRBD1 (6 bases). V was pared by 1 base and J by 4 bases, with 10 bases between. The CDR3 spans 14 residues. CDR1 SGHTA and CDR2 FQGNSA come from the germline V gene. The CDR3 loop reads CASSLGTASYGYTF. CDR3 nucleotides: TGTGCCAGCAGCTTAGGGACAGCTTCCTATGGCTACACCTTC.

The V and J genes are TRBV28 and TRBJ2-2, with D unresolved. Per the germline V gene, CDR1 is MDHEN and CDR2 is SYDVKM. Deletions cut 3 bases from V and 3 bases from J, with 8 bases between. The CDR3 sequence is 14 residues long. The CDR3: CASSLGLYTGELFF. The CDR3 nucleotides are TGTGCCAGCAGTTTGGGGTTATACACCGGGGAGCTGTTTTTT.

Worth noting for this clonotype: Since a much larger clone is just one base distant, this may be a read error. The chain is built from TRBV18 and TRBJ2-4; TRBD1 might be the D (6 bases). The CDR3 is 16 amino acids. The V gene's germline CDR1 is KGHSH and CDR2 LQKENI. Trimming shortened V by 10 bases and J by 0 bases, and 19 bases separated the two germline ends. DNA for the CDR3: TGTGCCACCTCTCAAGTAGGACAGCTAGCCAAAAACATTCAGTACTTC. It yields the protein CATSQVGQLAKNIQYF.

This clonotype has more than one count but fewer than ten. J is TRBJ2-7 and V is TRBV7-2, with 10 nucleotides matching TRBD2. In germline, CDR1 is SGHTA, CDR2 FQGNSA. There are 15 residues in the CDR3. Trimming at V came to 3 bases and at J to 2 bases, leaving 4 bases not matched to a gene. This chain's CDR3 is CASSFLAGEPYEQYF. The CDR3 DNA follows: TGTGCCAGCAGCTTTCTAGCGGGGGAGCCCTACGAGCAGTACTTC.

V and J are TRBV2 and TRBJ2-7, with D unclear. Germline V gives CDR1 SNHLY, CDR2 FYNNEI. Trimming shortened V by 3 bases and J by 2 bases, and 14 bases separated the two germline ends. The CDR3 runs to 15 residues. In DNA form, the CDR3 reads TGTGCCAGCAGTGATTGGTCGGACGGAACCTACGAGCAGTACTTC. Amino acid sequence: CASSDWSDGTYEQYF.

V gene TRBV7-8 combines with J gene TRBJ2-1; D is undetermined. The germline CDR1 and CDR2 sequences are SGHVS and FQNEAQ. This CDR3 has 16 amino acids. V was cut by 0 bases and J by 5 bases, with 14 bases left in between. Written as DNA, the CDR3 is TGTGCCAGCAGCTTAGCGATATGGCGGCCCAACAATGAGCAGTTCTTC. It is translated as CASSLAIWRPNNEQFF.

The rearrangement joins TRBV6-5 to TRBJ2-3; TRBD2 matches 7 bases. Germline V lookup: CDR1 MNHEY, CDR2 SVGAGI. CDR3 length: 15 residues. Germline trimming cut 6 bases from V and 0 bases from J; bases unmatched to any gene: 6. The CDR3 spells CASRRDYRSTDTQYF. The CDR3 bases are TGTGCCAGCAGACGGGACTACCGAAGCACAGATACGCAGTATTTT.

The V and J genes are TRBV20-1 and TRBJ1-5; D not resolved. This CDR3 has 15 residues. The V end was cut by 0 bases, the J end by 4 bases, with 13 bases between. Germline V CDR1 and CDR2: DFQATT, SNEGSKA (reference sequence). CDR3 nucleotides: TGCAGTGCTAGAGATCTCCGGACTGGGAATCAGCCCCAGCATTTT. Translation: CSARDLRTGNQPQHF.

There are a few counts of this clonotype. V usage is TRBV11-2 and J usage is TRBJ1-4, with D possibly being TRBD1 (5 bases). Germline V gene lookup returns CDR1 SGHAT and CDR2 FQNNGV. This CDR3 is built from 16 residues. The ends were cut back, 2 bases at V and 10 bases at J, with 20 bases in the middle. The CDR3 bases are TGTGCCAGCAGCTTAACCACCGGGACCGCAATGAGAAAACTGTTTTTT. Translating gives CASSLTTGTAMRKLFF.

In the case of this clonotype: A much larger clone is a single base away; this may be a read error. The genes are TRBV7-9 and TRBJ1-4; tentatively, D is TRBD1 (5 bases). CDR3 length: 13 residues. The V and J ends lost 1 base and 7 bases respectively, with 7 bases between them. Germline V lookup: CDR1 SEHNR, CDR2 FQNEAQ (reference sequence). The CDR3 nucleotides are TGTGCCAGCAGCTTAGACAGGCGTGAAAAACTGTTTTTT. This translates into CASSLDRREKLFF.

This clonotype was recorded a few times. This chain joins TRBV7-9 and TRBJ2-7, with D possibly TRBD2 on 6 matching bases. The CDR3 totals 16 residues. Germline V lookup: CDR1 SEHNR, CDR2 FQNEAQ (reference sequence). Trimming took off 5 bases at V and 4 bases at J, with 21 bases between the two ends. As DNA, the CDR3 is TGTGCCAGCAGCCCGACCCTCGGAGGGAATGGTTACGAGCAGTACTTC. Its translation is CASSPTLGGNGYEQYF.

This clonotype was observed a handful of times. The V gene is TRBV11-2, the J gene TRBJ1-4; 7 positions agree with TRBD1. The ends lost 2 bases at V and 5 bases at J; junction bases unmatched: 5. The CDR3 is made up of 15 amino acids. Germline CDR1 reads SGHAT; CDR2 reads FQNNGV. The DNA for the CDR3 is TGTGCCAGCAGCTTAACAGGGGCCAACAATGAAAAACTGTTTTTT. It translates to CASSLTGANNEKLFF.

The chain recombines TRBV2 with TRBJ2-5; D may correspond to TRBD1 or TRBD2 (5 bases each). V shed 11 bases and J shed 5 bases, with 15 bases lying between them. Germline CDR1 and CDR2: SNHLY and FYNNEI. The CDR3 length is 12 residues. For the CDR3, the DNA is TGTGCCTCGAGGGGACCGCTGGAGACCCAGTACTTC. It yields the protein CASRGPLETQYF.

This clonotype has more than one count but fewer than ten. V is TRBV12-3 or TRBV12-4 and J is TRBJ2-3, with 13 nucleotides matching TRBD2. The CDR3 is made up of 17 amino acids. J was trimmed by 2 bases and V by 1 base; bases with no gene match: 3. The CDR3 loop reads CASSLGTSGSFTDTQYF. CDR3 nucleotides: TGTGCCAGCAGTTTAGGGACTAGCGGGAGCTTCACAGATACGCAGTATTTT.

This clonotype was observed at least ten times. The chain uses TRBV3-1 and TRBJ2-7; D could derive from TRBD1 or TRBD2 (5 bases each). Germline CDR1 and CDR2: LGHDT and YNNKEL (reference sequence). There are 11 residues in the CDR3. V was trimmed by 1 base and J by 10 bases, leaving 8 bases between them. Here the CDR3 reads CASSQGGGQYF. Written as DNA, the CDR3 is TGTGCCAGCAGCCAAGGTGGGGGACAGTACTTC.

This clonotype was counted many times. The CDR3, as DNA: TGCAGCGCCCCAGCGGGCTATGGCTACACCTTC. Residues: CSAPAGYGYTF. The chain has TRBV29-1 and TRBJ1-2; unclear D gene. The CDR3 is 11 amino acids. Trimming pared 7 bases from V and 4 bases from J, leaving 10 bases between. Per the germline V gene, CDR1 is SQVTM and CDR2 is ANQGSEA.

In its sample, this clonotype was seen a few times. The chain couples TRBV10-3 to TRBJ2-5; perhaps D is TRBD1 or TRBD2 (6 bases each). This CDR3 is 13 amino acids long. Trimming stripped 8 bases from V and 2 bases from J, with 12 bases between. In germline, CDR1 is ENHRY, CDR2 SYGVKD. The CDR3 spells CAIGGTYQETQYF. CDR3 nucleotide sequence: TGTGCCATCGGGGGGACATATCAAGAGACCCAGTACTTC.

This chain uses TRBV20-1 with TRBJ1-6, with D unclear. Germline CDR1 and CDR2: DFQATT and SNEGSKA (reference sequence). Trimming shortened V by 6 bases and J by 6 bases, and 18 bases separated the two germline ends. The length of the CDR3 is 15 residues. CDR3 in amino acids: CSAPNPARGNSPLHF. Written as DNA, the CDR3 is TGCAGTGCACCCAACCCAGCACGGGGTAATTCACCCCTCCACTTT.

CDR3 protein: CASSERTSGITYNEQYF. In DNA form, the CDR3 reads TGTGCCAGCAGTGAAAGGACTAGCGGGATAACCTACAATGAGCAGTACTTC. The V and J genes are TRBV2 and TRBJ2-7; 12 bases match TRBD2. The CDR3 has 17 amino acids. Germline V gene lookup returns CDR1 SNHLY and CDR2 FYNNEI. Trimming took 2 bases from V and 7 from J; bases not matched to a gene: 12.

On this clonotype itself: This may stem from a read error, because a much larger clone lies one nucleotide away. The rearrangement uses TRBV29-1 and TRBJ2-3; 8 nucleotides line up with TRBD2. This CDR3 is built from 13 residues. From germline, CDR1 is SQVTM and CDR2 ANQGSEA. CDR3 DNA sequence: TGCGGCGTTCAGCGGGGGTATACAGATACGCAGTATTTT. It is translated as CGVQRGYTDTQYF.